This is a list of T cell receptor beta chains from one sample in a study of cytomegalovirus exposure and HLA in healthy donors. The protocol was immunoSEQ multiplex PCR, while the TCRdb copy is restricted to in-frame clones and leaves out a portion. This table holds some 150,000 clones, roughly 85% found once. The specimen sequenced was PBMCs. These receptors all come from a woman aged 45-60 years in good health and CMV-seronegative. Each CDR3 is given with its conserved first and last residue. The D gene is left open where the match is weak. Size tells how often a clone was seen (once, few, many) or the class of an expanded clone, and some rows leave it out.

J	size	V	D	CDR3	DNA
TRBJ2-3	.	TRBV6-5	TRBD2	CASSYPGTSGDTQYF	TGTGCCAGCAGTTACCCTGGGACTAGCGGAGATACGCAGTATTTT
TRBJ2-5	.	TRBV9	.	CASSGKEQETQYF	TGTGCCAGCAGCGGGAAGGAGCAAGAGACCCAGTACTTC
TRBJ2-7	.	TRBV28	.	CASSLDTLSYEQYF	TGTGCCAGCAGTTTGGACACCCTCTCCTACGAGCAGTACTTC
TRBJ1-1	.	TRBV27	TRBD1	CASSLDRAAEAFF	TGTGCCAGCAGTCTGGACAGGGCGGCTGAAGCTTTCTTT
TRBJ1-1	.	TRBV28	TRBD1	CASSFWQGVYTEAFF	TGTGCCAGCAGTTTTTGGCAGGGGGTATATACTGAAGCTTTCTTT
TRBJ2-7	.	TRBV25-1	.	CASSEAPTYEQYF	TGTGCCAGCAGTGAGGCACCGACTTACGAGCAGTACTTC
TRBJ2-2	.	TRBV5-1	TRBD2	CASSLDLAEAGTNTGELFF	TGCGCCAGCAGCTTGGACCTAGCGGAGGCCGGAACGAACACCGGGGAGCTGTTTTTT
TRBJ1-5	.	TRBV6-5	.	CASSPPGGQPQHF	TGTGCCAGCAGCCCCCCGGGGGGACAGCCCCAGCATTTT
TRBJ2-3	.	TRBV11-3	.	CASSSAGTDTQYF	TGTGCCAGCAGCTCCGCGGGCACAGATACGCAGTATTTT
TRBJ2-2	.	TRBV11-3	TRBD1	CASSPGALQGALKGTGELFF	TGTGCCAGCAGCCCGGGGGCCCTACAGGGGGCGCTTAAGGGGACCGGGGAGCTGTTTTTT
TRBJ1-1	.	TRBV7-2	TRBD1	CASSLDSGGVTEAFF	TGTGCCAGCAGCTTGGACTCAGGGGGTGTCACTGAAGCTTTCTTT
TRBJ1-5	.	TRBV28	.	CASTMAGGYQPQHF	TGTGCCAGCACCATGGCGGGGGGGTATCAGCCCCAGCATTTT
TRBJ1-2	once	TRBV5-1	.	CASSLLTTNYGYTF	TGCGCCAGCAGCTTATTGACAACTAACTATGGCTACACCTTC
TRBJ2-7	few	TRBV19	TRBD2	CASSNRDISLGGGPLQYF	TGTGCCAGTAGTAACCGGGACATAAGCCTCGGGGGGGGGCCGTTGCAGTACTTC
TRBJ1-1	.	TRBV4-3	.	CASSQGGRDTEAFF	TGCGCCAGCAGCCAAGGGGGGAGGGACACTGAAGCTTTCTTT
TRBJ2-4	.	TRBV19	TRBD1	CASSIGQVLAKNIQYF	TGTGCCAGTAGTATCGGACAGGTATTAGCCAAAAACATTCAGTACTTC
TRBJ2-4	.	TRBV7-2	.	CASSLGFLTAKNIQYF	TGTGCCAGCAGCTTAGGGTTTCTAACGGCCAAAAACATTCAGTACTTC
TRBJ2-7	.	TRBV29-1	.	CGALYRDVYEQYF	TGCGGCGCCCTTTACAGGGATGTCTACGAGCAGTACTTC
TRBJ1-5	.	TRBV18	.	CASSPPPGVDQPQHF	TGTGCCAGCTCACCACCGCCGGGGGTGGATCAGCCCCAGCATTTT
TRBJ1-4	.	TRBV5-1	TRBD1	CASSPGQGNEKLFF	TGCGCCAGCAGCCCGGGACAGGGTAATGAAAAACTGTTTTTT
TRBJ1-2	.	TRBV28	.	CASSYPSGGFYGYTF	TGTGCCAGCAGTTACCCTTCGGGGGGCTTCTATGGCTACACCTTC
TRBJ1-1	.	TRBV27	TRBD1	CASSLNRGTEAFF	TGTGCCAGCAGTCTGAACAGGGGTACTGAAGCTTTCTTT
TRBJ1-3	.	TRBV7-2	TRBD1	CASSTYRGNSGNTIYF	TGTGCCAGCAGCACATACAGGGGAAACTCTGGAAACACCATATATTTT
TRBJ1-1	once	TRBV4-3	TRBD1	CASSQDPGQGRTEAFF	TGCGCCAGCAGCCAAGATCCCGGACAGGGTCGGACTGAAGCTTTCTTT
TRBJ2-5	.	TRBV9	.	CASSVGVRRGSQETQYF	TGTGCCAGCAGCGTAGGGGTCCGGCGGGGTTCCCAAGAGACCCAGTACTTC
TRBJ1-2	.	TRBV5-1	.	CASSLVTSFGYTF	TGCGCCAGCAGCTTGGTCACTAGTTTTGGCTACACCTTC
TRBJ2-1	.	TRBV9	.	CASSGSAIYNEQFF	TGTGCCAGCAGCGGTAGCGCCATTTACAATGAGCAGTTCTTC
TRBJ2-6	.	TRBV13	.	CASSLRSGLRSGANVLTF	TGTGCCAGCAGCCTAAGATCGGGACTCCGCTCTGGGGCCAACGTCCTGACTTTC
TRBJ2-7	.	TRBV19	TRBD2	CASSMLSGGAGSPYEQYF	TGTGCCAGTAGTATGCTTAGCGGGGGGGCCGGGAGCCCCTACGAGCAGTACTTC
TRBJ2-1	few	TRBV5-6	TRBD2	CASSRRTSGVSSYNEQFF	TGTGCCAGCAGCCGGAGGACTAGCGGGGTGAGCTCCTACAATGAGCAGTTCTTC
TRBJ2-1	.	TRBV5-6	.	CASSPRGGAYNEQFF	TGTGCCAGCAGCCCCCGAGGGGGGGCCTACAATGAGCAGTTCTTC
TRBJ2-2	.	TRBV7-2	.	CASSLVRNTGELFF	TGTGCCAGCAGCTTAGTCAGGAACACCGGGGAGCTGTTTTTT
TRBJ2-6	few	TRBV28	TRBD1	CASKGQSSSGANVLTF	TGTGCCAGCAAGGGACAGAGTTCCTCTGGGGCCAACGTCCTGACTTTC
TRBJ1-1	few	TRBV9	.	CASTRGEGRNTEAFF	TGTGCCAGCACCCGAGGGGAGGGGAGGAACACTGAAGCTTTCTTT
TRBJ1-2	few	TRBV28	TRBD1	CASSQDRGRFGYTF	TGTGCCAGCAGTCAAGACAGGGGGCGTTTTGGCTACACCTTC
TRBJ2-5	.	TRBV18	TRBD2	CASSRAGPGGETQYF	TGTGCCAGCTCACGAGCGGGACCCGGGGGAGAGACCCAGTACTTC
TRBJ2-5	.	TRBV15	.	CATSRVTGSQETQYF	TGTGCCACCAGCAGAGTGACGGGGTCCCAAGAGACCCAGTACTTC
TRBJ2-7	.	TRBV2	.	CASSLQGFGYEQYF	TGTGCCAGCAGTCTACAGGGATTTGGCTACGAGCAGTACTTC
TRBJ2-1	.	TRBV19	TRBD1	CASSPRQGNEQFF	TGTGCCAGTAGTCCAAGACAGGGCAATGAGCAGTTCTTC
TRBJ2-6	.	TRBV29-1	.	CSVAETRQGGPTGANVLTF	TGCAGCGTAGCAGAAACAAGACAGGGAGGCCCCACTGGGGCCAACGTCCTGACTTTC
TRBJ1-1	.	TRBV6-5	TRBD1	CASRGDRLNTEAFF	TGTGCCAGCAGGGGGGACAGGCTGAACACTGAAGCTTTCTTT
TRBJ1-1	.	TRBV5-1	TRBD1	CASSLPGTGNTEAFF	TGCGCCAGCAGCTTGCCTGGGACAGGGAACACTGAAGCTTTCTTT